A single sample gave rise to the 7 T cell receptor beta chains below, sequenced in a study of CXCR3-negative and CXCR3-positive naive CD8 T cells. Through 5' RACE with UMI labels, the TRB cDNA libraries were prepared. With the 5' RACE reads reprocessed, TCRdb shows one record per CDR3 protein and no DNA. Here the sample table reports about 56,000 distinct CDR3 sequences. Sequencing used memory CD8+ T cells from blood. Receptors were obtained from a human donor in good health. Some clones in this sample may be carry-over from other donors' samples.

The chain links TRBV7-2 to TRBJ1-3. The CDR3 runs 15 residues. Germline V lookup: CDR1 SGHTA, CDR2 FQGNSA. This CDR3 is CASSLGGGSGNTIYF.

The genes are TRBV7-9 and TRBJ2-7. There are 14 residues in the CDR3. Germline values: CDR1 SEHNR, CDR2 FQNEAQ (reference sequence). The CDR3 is CASSPSHRAYEQYF.

The J gene is TRBJ2-7, the V gene TRBV11-3; the D call from TCRdb, TRBD1, cannot be confirmed without DNA. Germline CDR1 reads SGHNT; CDR2 reads YENEEA. This CDR3 comprises 15 residues. CDR3 region: CASSPRTGTSYEQYF.

This clonotype counts as medium-sized by frequency. V is TRBV14 and J is TRBJ2-2. This CDR3 is built from 14 residues. Per the germline V gene, CDR1 is SGHDN and CDR2 is FVKESK. The CDR3 is CASSHNWNTGELFF.

V gene TRBV6-2 or TRBV6-3 combines with J gene TRBJ2-1; absent DNA, TCRdb's TRBD1 call cannot be checked. CDR1 MNHEY and CDR2 SVGEGT come from the germline V gene. CDR3 length equals 15 residues. CDR3 residues: CASSYSRTEYNEQFF.

The chain employs TRBV7-9 and TRBJ2-1; TCRdb picks TRBD1, but there is no DNA to check that call. Germline V gene data show CDR1 as SEHNR and CDR2 as FQNEAQ (reference sequence). The CDR3 is 15 amino acids. The CDR3 spells CASSFQGSSYNEQFF.

J is TRBJ2-5 and V is TRBV6-6; TCRdb gives TRBD1 as the D gene, but with no DNA this cannot be confirmed. The CDR3 consists of 14 residues. CDR1 is MNHNY and CDR2 is SVGAGI in the germline V gene (reference sequence). The CDR3 spells CASSYSTWGETQYF.